The clone carrying this T cell receptor beta chain has ten or more counts. What it recognizes is unknown. Germline and junction disagree at one end, which may indicate a read error. From germline, CDR1 is SGHRS and CDR2 YFSETQ. The CDR3 contains 14 residues. This specimen belongs to a study of read filtering for tumor transcriptome and immune sequencing. Looking at the study overall: Transcriptome libraries were built from DNase-treated RNA. IR-seq gave about 4 to 10.27 million TCR reads per sample; RNA-seq gave roughly 75 to 1,300. Points from the study as a whole: Sorted CD138-negative bone marrow cells were not purified T cells. Without single-read clonotypes, shared clonotype proportions correlated more between IR-seq and RNA-seq.

The library was built from 400 ng RNA with molecular barcoded adaptors for alpha/delta and beta/gamma chains. TCRdb redid the calling of the reads with MiXCR, one entry per CDR3 protein. The repertoire holds fewer than 35,000 distinct CDR3 sequences, with 15% to 20% as singletons. The receptor's source is a donor older than 35 with multiple myeloma. The chain combines TRBV5-1 with TRBJ2-1; D is undetermined. Sequencing was carried out using a population of CD138-negative cells sorted from bone marrow. The CDR3 loop is CASSRVATYNEQLF. DNA of the CDR3: TGCGCCAGCAGTCGGGTCGCCACCTACAATGAGCAGCTCTTC.